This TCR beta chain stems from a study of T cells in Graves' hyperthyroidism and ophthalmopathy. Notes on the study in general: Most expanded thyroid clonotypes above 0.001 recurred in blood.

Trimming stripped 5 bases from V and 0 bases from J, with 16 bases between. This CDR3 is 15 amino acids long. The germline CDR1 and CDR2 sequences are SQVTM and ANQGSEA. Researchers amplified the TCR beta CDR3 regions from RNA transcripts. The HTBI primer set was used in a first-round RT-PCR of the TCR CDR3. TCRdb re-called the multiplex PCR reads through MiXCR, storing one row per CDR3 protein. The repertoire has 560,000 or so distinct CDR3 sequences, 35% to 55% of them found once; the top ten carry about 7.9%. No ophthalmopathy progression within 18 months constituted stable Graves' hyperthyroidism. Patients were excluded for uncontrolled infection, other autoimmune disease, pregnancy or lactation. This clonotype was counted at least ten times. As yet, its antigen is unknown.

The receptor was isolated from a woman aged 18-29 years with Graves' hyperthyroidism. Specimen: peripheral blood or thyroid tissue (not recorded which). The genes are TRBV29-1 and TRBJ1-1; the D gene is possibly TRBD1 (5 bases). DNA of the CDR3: TGCAGCGTTAAATCTCCATGGGGGATGAACACTGAAGCTTTCTTT. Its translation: CSVKSPWGMNTEAFF.